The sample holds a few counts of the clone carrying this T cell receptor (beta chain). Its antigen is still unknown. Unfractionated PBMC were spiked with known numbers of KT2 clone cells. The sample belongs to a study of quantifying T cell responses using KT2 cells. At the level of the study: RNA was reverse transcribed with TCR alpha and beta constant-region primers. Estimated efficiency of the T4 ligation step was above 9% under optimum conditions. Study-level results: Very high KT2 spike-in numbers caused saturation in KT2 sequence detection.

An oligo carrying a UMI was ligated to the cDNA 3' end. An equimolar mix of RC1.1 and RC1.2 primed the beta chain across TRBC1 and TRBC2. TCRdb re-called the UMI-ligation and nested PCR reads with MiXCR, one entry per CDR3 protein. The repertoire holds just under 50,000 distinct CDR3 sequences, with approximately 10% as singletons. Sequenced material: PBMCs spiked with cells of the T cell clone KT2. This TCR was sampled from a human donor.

CDR3 sequence: CSAIRRTDQPQHF. As DNA, the CDR3 is TGCAGTGCTATTAGACGGACGGATCAGCCCCAGCATTTT. The chain carries TRBV20-1 and TRBJ1-5; D not resolved. CDR1 is DFQATT and CDR2 is SNEGSKA in the germline V gene (reference sequence). The CDR3 covers 13 residues. Trimming removed 4 bases at V and 5 bases at J, with 12 bases between.